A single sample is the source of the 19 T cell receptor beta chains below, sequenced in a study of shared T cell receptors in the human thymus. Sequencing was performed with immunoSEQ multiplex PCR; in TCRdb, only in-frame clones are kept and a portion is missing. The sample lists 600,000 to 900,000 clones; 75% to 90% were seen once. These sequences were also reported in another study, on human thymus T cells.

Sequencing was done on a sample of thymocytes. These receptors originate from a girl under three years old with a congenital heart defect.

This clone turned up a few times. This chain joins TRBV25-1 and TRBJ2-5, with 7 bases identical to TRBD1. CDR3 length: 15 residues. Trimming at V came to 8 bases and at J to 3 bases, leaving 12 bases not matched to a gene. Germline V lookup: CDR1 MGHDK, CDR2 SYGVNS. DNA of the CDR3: TGTGCCAGCTCAACCTTGGACAGGTCCGAAGAGACCCAGTACTTC. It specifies CASSTLDRSEETQYF.

The CDR3 is CASSSSDGRSHGYTF. As DNA, the CDR3 is TGTGCCAGCAGCTCAAGTGACGGCAGGTCGCATGGCTACACCTTC. The gene calls are TRBV7-9 and TRBJ1-2; D ambiguous. This CDR3 region has 15 residues. Per germline, CDR1 SEHNR and CDR2 FQNEAQ (reference sequence). Trimming removed 4 bases from V and 6 bases from J, with 18 bases in between.

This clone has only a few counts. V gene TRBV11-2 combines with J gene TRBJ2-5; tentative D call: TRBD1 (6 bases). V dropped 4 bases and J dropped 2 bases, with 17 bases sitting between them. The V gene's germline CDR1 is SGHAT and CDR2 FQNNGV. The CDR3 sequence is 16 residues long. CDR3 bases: TGTGCCAGCAGCTCCCTCAACAGGGATCCACAAGAGACCCAGTACTTC. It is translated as CASSSLNRDPQETQYF.

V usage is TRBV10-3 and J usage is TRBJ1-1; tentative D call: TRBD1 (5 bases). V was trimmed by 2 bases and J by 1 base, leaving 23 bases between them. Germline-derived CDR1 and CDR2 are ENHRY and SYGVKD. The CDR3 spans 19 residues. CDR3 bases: TGTGCCATCAGTGAGAGCAGGGATTCCGCAGAAGACGAGAACACTGAAGCTTTCTTT. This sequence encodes CAISESRDSAEDENTEAFF.

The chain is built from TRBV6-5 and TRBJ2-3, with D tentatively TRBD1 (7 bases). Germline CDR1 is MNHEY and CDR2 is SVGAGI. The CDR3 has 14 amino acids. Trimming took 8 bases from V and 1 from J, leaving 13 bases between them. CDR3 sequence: CASARGDGTDTQYF. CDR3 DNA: TGTGCCAGCGCCAGGGGGGATGGCACAGATACGCAGTATTTT.

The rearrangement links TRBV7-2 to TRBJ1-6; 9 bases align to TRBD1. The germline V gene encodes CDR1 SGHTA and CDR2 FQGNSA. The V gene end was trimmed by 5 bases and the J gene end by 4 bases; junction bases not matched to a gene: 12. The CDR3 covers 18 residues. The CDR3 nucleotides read TGTGCCAGCAGCCTCTACCACAGGGACAGGGTGTATAATTCACCCCTCCACTTT. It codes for CASSLYHRDRVYNSPLHF. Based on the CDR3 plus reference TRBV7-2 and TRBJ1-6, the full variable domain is GAGVSQSPSNKVTEKGKDVELRCDPISGHTALYWYRQSLGQGLEFLIYFQGNSAPDKSGLPSDRFSAERTGGSVSTLTIQRTQQEDSAVYLCASSLYHRDRVYNSPLHFGNGTRLTVT.

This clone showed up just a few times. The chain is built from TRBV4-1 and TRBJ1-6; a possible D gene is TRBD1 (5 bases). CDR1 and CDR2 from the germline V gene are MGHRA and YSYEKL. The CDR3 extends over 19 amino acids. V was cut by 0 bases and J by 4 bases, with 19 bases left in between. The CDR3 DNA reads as TGCGCCAGCAGCCAAGATGTCAGGGCCCAGGCGCTTTATAATTCACCCCTCCACTTT. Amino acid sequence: CASSQDVRAQALYNSPLHF.

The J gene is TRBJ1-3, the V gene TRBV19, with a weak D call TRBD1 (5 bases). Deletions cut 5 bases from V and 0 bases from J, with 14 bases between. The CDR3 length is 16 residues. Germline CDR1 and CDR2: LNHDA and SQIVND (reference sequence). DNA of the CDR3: TGTGCCAGTAGTCTTCCCGCAGGGTACTCTGGAAACACCATATATTTT. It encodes CASSLPAGYSGNTIYF.

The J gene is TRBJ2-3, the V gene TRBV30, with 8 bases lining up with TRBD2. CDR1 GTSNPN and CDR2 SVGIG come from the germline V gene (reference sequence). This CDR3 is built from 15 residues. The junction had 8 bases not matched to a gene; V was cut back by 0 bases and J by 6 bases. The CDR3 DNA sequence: TGTGCCTGGAGTGTAGTAGCGGGGAATTCGGATACGCAGTATTTT. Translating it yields CAWSVVAGNSDTQYF.

CDR3 sequence reads: CASSHPDKNQPQHF. CDR3 nucleotides: TGTGCCAGTAGCCATCCGGACAAGAATCAGCCCCAGCATTTT. The chain couples TRBV19 to TRBJ1-5; TRBD1 might be the D (5 bases). The V gene's germline CDR1 is LNHDA and CDR2 SQIVND (reference sequence). Trimming pared 6 bases from V and 4 bases from J, leaving 13 bases between. The CDR3 runs 14 residues.

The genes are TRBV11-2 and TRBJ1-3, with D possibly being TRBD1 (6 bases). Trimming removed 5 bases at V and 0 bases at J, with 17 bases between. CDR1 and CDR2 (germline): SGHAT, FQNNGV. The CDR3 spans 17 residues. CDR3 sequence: CASSGDNEGTSGNTIYF. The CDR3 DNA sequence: TGTGCCAGCAGCGGGGACAACGAAGGGACCTCTGGAAACACCATATATTTT.

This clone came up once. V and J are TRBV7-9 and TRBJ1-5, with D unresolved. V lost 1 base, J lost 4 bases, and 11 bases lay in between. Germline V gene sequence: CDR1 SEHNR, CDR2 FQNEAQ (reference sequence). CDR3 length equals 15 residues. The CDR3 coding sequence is TGTGCCAGCAGCTTAGGGCCAGCCAGGAATCAGCCCCAGCATTTT. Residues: CASSLGPARNQPQHF.

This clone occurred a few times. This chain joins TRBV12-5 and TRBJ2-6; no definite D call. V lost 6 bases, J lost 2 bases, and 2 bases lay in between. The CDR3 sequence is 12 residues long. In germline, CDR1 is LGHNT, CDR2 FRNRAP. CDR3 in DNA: TGTGCTAGTGGCACTGGGGCCAACGTCCTGACTTTC. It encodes CASGTGANVLTF.

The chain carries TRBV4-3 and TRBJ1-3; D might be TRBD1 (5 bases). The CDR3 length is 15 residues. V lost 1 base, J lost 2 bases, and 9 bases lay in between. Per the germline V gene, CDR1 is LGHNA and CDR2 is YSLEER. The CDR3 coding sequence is TGCGCCAGCAGCCAAGCGGGGGGGGCTGGAAACACCATATATTTT. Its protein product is CASSQAGGAGNTIYF.

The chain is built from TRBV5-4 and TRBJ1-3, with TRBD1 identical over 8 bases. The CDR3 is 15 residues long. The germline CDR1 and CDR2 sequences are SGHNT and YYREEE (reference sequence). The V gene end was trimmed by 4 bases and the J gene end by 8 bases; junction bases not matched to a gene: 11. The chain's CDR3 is CASSRRWGQEDTIYF. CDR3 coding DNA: TGTGCCAGCAGCAGGAGGTGGGGACAGGAGGACACCATATATTTT.

CDR3: CASSEGLAGDPKETQYF. Here the CDR3 DNA reads TGTGCCAGCAGCGAGGGACTAGCGGGGGACCCGAAAGAGACCCAGTACTTC. The V and J genes are TRBV9 and TRBJ2-5, with TRBD2 identical over 14 bases. The CDR3 totals 17 residues. Trimming removed 3 bases from V and 3 bases from J; junction bases left unmatched: 7. Germline V gene sequence: CDR1 SGDLS, CDR2 YYNGEE.

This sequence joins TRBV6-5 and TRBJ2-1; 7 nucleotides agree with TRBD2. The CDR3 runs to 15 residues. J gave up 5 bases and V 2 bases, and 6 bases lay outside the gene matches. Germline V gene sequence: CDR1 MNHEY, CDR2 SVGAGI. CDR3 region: CASSYGLADHNEQFF. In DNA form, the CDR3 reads TGTGCCAGCAGTTACGGGCTAGCGGACCACAATGAGCAGTTCTTC.

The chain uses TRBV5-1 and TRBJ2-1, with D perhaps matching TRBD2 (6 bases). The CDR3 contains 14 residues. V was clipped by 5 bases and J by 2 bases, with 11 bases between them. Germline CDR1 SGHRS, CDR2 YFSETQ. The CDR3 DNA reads TGCGCCAGCAGTTGGCTAGCGACCTACAATGAGCAGTTCTTC. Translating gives CASSWLATYNEQFF.

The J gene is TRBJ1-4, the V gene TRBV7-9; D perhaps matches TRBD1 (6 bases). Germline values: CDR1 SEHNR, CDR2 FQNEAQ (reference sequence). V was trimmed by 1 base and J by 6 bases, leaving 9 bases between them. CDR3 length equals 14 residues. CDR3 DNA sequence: TGTGCCAGCAGCTTAGACAGGGAACATGAAAAACTGTTTTTT. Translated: CASSLDREHEKLFF.